The 23 T cell receptor beta chains presented below share a single source sample, sequenced in a study of patients and donors after allogeneic stem cell transplantation (dated by TCRdb to the early 2020s). Library preparation used RT-PCR. The sequencing machine was a NextSeq 550. Through fastp at Q25 and MiXCR, TCRdb rebuilt clones from the public reads, retaining in-frame beta chains. Under each unique CDR3 protein, matching rows form one entry showing the most common genes and DNA. Across this sample there are about 150,000 distinct CDR3 sequences, with 30% to 45% seen only once. Roughly 52% of the sample is held by the ten biggest clonotypes. Material for sequencing was blood, either unsorted or a sorted T cell fraction (not recorded which). All receptors come from a human donor who was either an allogeneic HSCT recipient or a stem cell or donor lymphocyte infusion donor (not recorded which). It is not recorded whose cells these are; they may come from a transplant donor.

The sample holds many counts of this clonotype. The chain employs TRBV29-1 and TRBJ2-2; D is possibly TRBD2 (6 bases). V was cut by 4 bases and J by 5 bases, with 11 bases left in between. Germline V gives CDR1 SQVTM, CDR2 ANQGSEA. There are 13 residues in the CDR3. The CDR3 nucleotides read TGCAGCGTTGCCCCCGGGGGAACCGGGGAGCTGTTTTTT. Amino acids: CSVAPGGTGELFF.

This clonotype was observed a few times. The chain has TRBV7-9 and TRBJ2-2; D unclear. Germline V gene data show CDR1 as SEHNR and CDR2 as FQNEAQ (reference sequence). This CDR3 is built from 11 residues. With 5 bases removed from V and 5 bases from J, the gap between germline ends came to 3 bases. The CDR3 nucleotides are TGTGCCAGCAGCATGACCGGGGAGCTGTTTTTT. It is translated as CASSMTGELFF.

This clonotype was observed a handful of times. The chain carries TRBV11-2 and TRBJ1-1; D gene ambiguous. V was cut by 3 bases and J by 3 bases, with 8 bases left in between. This CDR3 is 13 amino acids long. CDR1 and CDR2 (germline): SGHAT, FQNNGV. CDR3 DNA sequence: TGTGCCAGCAGCTTCCTGAGGGACACTGAAGCTTTCTTT. Protein sequence: CASSFLRDTEAFF.

J is TRBJ1-5 and V is TRBV6-1; D is uncertain. V was clipped by 1 base and J by 10 bases, with 20 bases between them. The CDR3 contains 16 residues. Germline CDR1 and CDR2: MNHNS and SASEGT. The CDR3 DNA follows: TGTGCCAGCAGTGAAGGAGGCCCTGGAAGGGTCAGACCCCAGCATTTT. Its translation: CASSEGGPGRVRPQHF.

V usage is TRBV12-3 or TRBV12-4 and J usage is TRBJ2-5; D is possibly TRBD1 (5 bases). Trimming shortened V by 5 bases and J by 1 base, and 8 bases separated the two germline ends. This CDR3 has 13 residues. The CDR3 loop reads CASSPTGQETQYF. In DNA, the CDR3 is TGTGCCAGCAGTCCCACAGGCCAAGAGACCCAGTACTTC.

The CDR3 DNA reads TGTGCCAGCAGTTTGCAGGGGATGGACACTGAAGCTTTCTTT. This encodes CASSLQGMDTEAFF. The chain recombines TRBV12-3 or TRBV12-4 with TRBJ1-1; D possibly corresponds to TRBD1 (6 bases). This CDR3 spans 14 amino acids. The V end was cut by 3 bases, the J end by 3 bases, with 11 bases between.

This sequence joins TRBV20-1 and TRBJ2-2; perhaps D is TRBD1 or TRBD2 (7 bases each). Germline loops: CDR1 DFQATT, CDR2 SNEGSKA (reference sequence). V lost 0 bases to trimming and J lost 6 bases, with 17 bases between them. CDR3 length equals 16 residues. The CDR3 spells CSARDWSGGGPGELFF. The CDR3 bases are TGCAGTGCTAGAGATTGGTCAGGGGGAGGGCCCGGGGAGCTGTTTTTT.

The chain uses TRBV12-3 or TRBV12-4 and TRBJ2-5; D gene uncertain. The CDR3 has 12 residues. Trimming took off 6 bases at V and 5 bases at J, with 10 bases between the two ends. DNA of the CDR3: TGTGCCAGCAGGTTAACTTCGGAGACCCAGTACTTC. Its protein is CASRLTSETQYF.

Note on this clonotype: A clone one base away is much larger, so this may be a read error. Without the conserved terminal phenylalanine or tryptophan, this CDR3 likely stems from a read error. The chain uses TRBV28 and TRBJ1-6; 9 nucleotides agree with TRBD1. From germline, CDR1 is MDHEN and CDR2 SYDVKM. V dropped 8 bases and J dropped 1; count of bases not matched to a gene: 3. This CDR3 has 15 residues. DNA for the CDR3: TGTGCCAGCCGGGACAGGGATTCCTATAATTCACCCCTCCACTTG. Translating it yields CASRDRDSYNSPLHL.

J is TRBJ1-1 and V is TRBV7-9; weak D call: TRBD1 (6 bases). The CDR3 sequence is 15 residues long. Trimming left V 2 bases short and J 3 bases short, with 13 bases between. Germline CDR1 SEHNR, CDR2 FQNEAQ (reference sequence). The CDR3 is CASSLFGEGDTEAFF. The CDR3 DNA reads TGTGCCAGCAGCTTATTTGGGGAGGGGGACACTGAAGCTTTCTTT. Full variable domain (remainder filled in from reference TRBV7-9 and TRBJ1-1): DTGVSQNPRHKITKRGQNVTFRCDPISEHNRLYWYRQTLGQGPEFLTYFQNEAQLEKSRLLSDRFSAERPKGSFSTLEIQRTEQGDSAMYLCASSLFGEGDTEAFFGQGTRLTVV.

The chain is built from TRBV6-1 and TRBJ1-2, with TRBD1 identical over 11 bases. The CDR3 consists of 13 residues. CDR1 is MNHNS, CDR2 SASEGT, per germline. The V gene end was trimmed by 7 bases and the J gene end by 5 bases; junction bases not matched to a gene: 3. The CDR3 DNA reads as TGTGCCAGCACCGGGACAGGGGGTTATGGCTACACCTTC. Its protein product is CASTGTGGYGYTF.

The chain carries TRBV7-9 and TRBJ1-4; no reliable D call. From germline, CDR1 is SEHNR and CDR2 FQNEAQ (reference sequence). The germline V and J ends were trimmed by 5 bases and 6 bases, with 10 bases remaining between them. The CDR3 runs 13 residues. The CDR3 DNA is TGTGCCAGCAGCCGGCCCTTAGATGAAAAACTGTTTTTT. Translating it yields CASSRPLDEKLFF.

The rearrangement links TRBV12-3 or TRBV12-4 to TRBJ2-2, with a weak D call TRBD1 (6 bases). This CDR3 region has 16 residues. V dropped 6 bases and J dropped 0 bases, with 14 bases sitting between them. The DNA for the CDR3 is TGTGCCAGCAGAACTGGGGGCAGGGCGAACACCGGGGAGCTGTTTTTT. It yields the protein CASRTGGRANTGELFF.

The chain uses TRBV27 and TRBJ2-3; 8 bases fit TRBD2. In germline, CDR1 is MNHEY, CDR2 SMNVEV (reference sequence). The V segment lost 5 bases and the J segment 2 bases; nucleotides outside the gene matches: 9. CDR3 length: 16 residues. The CDR3 region is CASSPRLAGTTDTQYF. Here the CDR3 DNA reads TGTGCCAGCAGTCCCCGCTTAGCGGGGACCACAGATACGCAGTATTTT.

This clonotype was seen only a few times. The chain recombines TRBV28 with TRBJ1-5; D is uncertain. The CDR3 loop spans 12 amino acids. V lost 3 bases and J 10 bases, leaving 10 bases between the germline ends. Germline V gene sequence: CDR1 MDHEN, CDR2 SYDVKM. This CDR3 is CASSFGVEPQHF. In DNA, the CDR3 is TGTGCCAGCAGTTTCGGGGTCGAACCCCAGCATTTT.

The chain combines TRBV7-2 with TRBJ2-2; a weak D match, TRBD1 (5 bases). From germline, CDR1 is SGHTA and CDR2 FQGNSA. V was pared by 6 bases and J by 1 base, with 6 bases between. The CDR3 is made up of 13 amino acids. The CDR3 reads CASRGLNTGELFF. The DNA of the CDR3 is TGTGCCAGCAGGGGGCTGAACACCGGGGAGCTGTTTTTT.

The chain employs TRBV12-3 or TRBV12-4 and TRBJ1-2, with D hard to call. The V end was cut by 3 bases, the J end by 6 bases, with 17 bases between. This CDR3 is 15 amino acids long. CDR3 region: CASSLREVVLHGYTF. The CDR3 DNA reads as TGTGCCAGCAGTTTGAGAGAGGTGGTGTTGCATGGCTACACCTTC.

The chain links TRBV4-2 to TRBJ1-2, with D possibly matching TRBD1 (6 bases). From germline, CDR1 is LGHNA and CDR2 YNFKEQ. The V gene lost 3 bases and the J gene lost 1 base, with 12 bases spanning the gap. The CDR3 sequence is 15 residues long. The CDR3 is CASSQPLDSNYGYTF. Written as DNA, the CDR3 is TGTGCCAGCAGCCAGCCATTGGACAGTAACTATGGCTACACCTTC.

This clonotype was counted between two and nine times. The chain links TRBV6-4 to TRBJ2-3; D is undetermined. The CDR3 runs 14 residues. V was pared by 2 bases and J by 2 bases, with 8 bases between. Germline V CDR1 and CDR2: MRHNA, SNTAGT. CDR3 nucleotide sequence: TGTGCCAGCAGTGACGCCGGGTACACAGATACGCAGTATTTT. This encodes CASSDAGYTDTQYF.

This clonotype showed up just a few times. The V call is TRBV4-2, the J call TRBJ2-1; TRBD1 matches 9 bases. Germline-derived CDR1 and CDR2 are LGHNA and YNFKEQ. The CDR3 has 12 amino acids. The trim removed 6 bases at V and 8 bases at J, leaving 2 bases unmatched. The CDR3 sequence: CASRGQGDEQFF. In DNA form, the CDR3 reads TGTGCCAGCAGGGGACAGGGCGATGAGCAGTTCTTC.

This clonotype was found many times. This chain links TRBV27 with TRBJ1-6; D unresolved. The CDR3 is 12 residues long. Trimming took off 6 bases at V and 6 bases at J, with 6 bases between the two ends. Germline-derived CDR1 and CDR2 are MNHEY and SMNVEV (reference sequence). The CDR3 sequence is CASSLRNSPLHF. The CDR3 DNA follows: TGTGCCAGCAGCTTACGTAATTCACCCCTCCACTTT.

This chain links TRBV5-1 with TRBJ1-2, with a possible D match to TRBD1 (5 bases). Germline lookup yields CDR1 SGHRS and CDR2 YFSETQ. Trimming removed 4 bases at V and 6 bases at J, with 16 bases between. There are 14 residues in the CDR3. The CDR3 coding sequence is TGCGCCAGCAGCGGATCAGGGTTGGATAATGGCTACACCTTC. Protein sequence: CASSGSGLDNGYTF.

The gene calls are TRBV28 and TRBJ1-5; 7 bases map to TRBD1. The V and J ends lost 5 bases and 3 bases, in that order; junction bases with no gene match: 7. CDR1 and CDR2 from the germline V gene are MDHEN and SYDVKM. The CDR3 is 15 residues long. The chain's CDR3 is CASSPQGGFNQPQHF. CDR3 coding DNA: TGTGCCAGCAGTCCTCAGGGGGGGTTCAATCAGCCCCAGCATTTT.